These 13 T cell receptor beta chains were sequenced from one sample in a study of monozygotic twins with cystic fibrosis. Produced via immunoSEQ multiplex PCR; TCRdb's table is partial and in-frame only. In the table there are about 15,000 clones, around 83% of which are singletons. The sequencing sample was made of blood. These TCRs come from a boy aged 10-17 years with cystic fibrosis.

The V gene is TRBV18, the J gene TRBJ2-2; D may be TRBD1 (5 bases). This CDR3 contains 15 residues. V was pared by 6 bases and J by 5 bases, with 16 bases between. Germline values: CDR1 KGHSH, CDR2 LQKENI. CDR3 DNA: TGTGCCAGCTCCCCCAGAGCAGGGTGGACCGGGGAGCTGTTTTTT. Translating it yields CASSPRAGWTGELFF.

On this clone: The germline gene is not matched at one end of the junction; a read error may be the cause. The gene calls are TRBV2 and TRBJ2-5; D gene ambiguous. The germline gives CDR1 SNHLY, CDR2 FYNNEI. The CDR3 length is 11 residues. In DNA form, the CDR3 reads TGTACCAGCGCGTACCAAGAGACCCAGTACTTC. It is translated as CTSAYQETQYF.

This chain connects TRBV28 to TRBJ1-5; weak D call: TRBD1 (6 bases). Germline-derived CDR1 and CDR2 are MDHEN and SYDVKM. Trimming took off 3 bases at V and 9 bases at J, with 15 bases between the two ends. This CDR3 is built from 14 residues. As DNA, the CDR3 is TGTGCCAGCAGTTTCGGTACAGGGCGGGGGCCCCAGCATTTT. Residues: CASSFGTGRGPQHF.

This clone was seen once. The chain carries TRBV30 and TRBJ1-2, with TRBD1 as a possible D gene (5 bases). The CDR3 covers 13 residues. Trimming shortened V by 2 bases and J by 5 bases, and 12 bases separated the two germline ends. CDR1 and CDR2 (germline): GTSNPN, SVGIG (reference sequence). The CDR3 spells CAWSIREGYGYTF. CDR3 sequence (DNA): TGTGCCTGGAGTATCAGGGAAGGATATGGCTACACCTTC.

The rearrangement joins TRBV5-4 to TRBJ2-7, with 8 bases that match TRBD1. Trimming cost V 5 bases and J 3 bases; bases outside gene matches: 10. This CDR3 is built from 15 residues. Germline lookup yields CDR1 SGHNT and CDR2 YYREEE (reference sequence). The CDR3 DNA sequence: TGTGCCAGCAGTCAAAGCCCAGGGGGCGGCTACGAGCAGTACTTC. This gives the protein CASSQSPGGGYEQYF.

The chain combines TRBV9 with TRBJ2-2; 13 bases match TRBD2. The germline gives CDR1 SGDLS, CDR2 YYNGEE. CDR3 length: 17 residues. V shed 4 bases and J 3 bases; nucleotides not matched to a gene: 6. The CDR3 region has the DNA TGTGCCAGCAGCCAACTAGCGGGGGGGCGAGACACCGGGGAGCTGTTTTTT. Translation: CASSQLAGGRDTGELFF.

CDR3 residues: CASSLDPGLGSNEQFF. The CDR3 DNA sequence: TGCGCCAGCAGCTTGGATCCGGGACTAGGAAGCAATGAGCAGTTCTTC. This chain links TRBV5-1 with TRBJ2-1, with 8 bases that match TRBD2. CDR1 and CDR2 from the germline V gene are SGHRS and YFSETQ. The V gene end was trimmed by 0 bases and the J gene end by 6 bases; junction bases not matched to a gene: 8. CDR3 length equals 16 residues.

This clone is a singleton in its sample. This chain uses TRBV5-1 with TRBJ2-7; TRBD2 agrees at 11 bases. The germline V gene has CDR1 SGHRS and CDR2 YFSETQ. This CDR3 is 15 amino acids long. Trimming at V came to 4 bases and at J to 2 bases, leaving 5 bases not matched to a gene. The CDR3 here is CASSPTSGSPYEQYF. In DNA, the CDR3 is TGCGCCAGCAGCCCCACTAGCGGGAGTCCCTACGAGCAGTACTTC.

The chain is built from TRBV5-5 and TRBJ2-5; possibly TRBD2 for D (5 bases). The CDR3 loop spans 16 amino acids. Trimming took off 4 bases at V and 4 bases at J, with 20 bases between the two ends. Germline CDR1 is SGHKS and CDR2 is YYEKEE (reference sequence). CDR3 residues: CASSPLASIVRETQYF. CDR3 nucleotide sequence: TGTGCCAGCAGCCCCTTGGCTAGCATAGTTCGAGAGACCCAGTACTTC.

CDR3 DNA: TGTGCCAGCAGCCACAACGGGGGGACAGGGGAGTCCTACGAGCAGTACTTC. Its protein product is CASSHNGGTGESYEQYF. This chain connects TRBV21-1 to TRBJ2-7; the table gives TRBD1 as D, unverified against the DNA. TRBV21-1 is classified as a pseudogene. The CDR3 loop spans 17 amino acids.

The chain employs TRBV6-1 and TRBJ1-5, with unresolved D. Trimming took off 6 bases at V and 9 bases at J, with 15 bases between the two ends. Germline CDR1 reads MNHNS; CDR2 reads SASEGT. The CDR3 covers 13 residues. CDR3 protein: CASSLLGGRPQHF. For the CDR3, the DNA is TGTGCCAGCAGCCTTTTGGGTGGTAGGCCCCAGCATTTT.

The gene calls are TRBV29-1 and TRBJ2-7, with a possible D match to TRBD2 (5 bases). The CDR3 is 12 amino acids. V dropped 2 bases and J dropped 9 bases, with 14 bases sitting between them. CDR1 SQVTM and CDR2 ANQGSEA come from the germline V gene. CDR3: CSVEILPAGQYF. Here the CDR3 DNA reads TGCAGCGTTGAAATTTTGCCCGCGGGGCAGTACTTC.

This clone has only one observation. The CDR3 sequence: CASSEDFPGTTYGYTF. The CDR3 region has the DNA TGTGCCAGCAGCGAGGATTTCCCAGGAACTACCTATGGCTACACCTTC. The gene calls are TRBV9 and TRBJ1-2; D is ambiguous. This CDR3 comprises 16 residues. Trimming cost V 3 bases and J 4 bases, with 19 bases left between them. CDR1 is SGDLS and CDR2 is YYNGEE in the germline V gene. The whole variable domain, remainder taken from reference TRBV9 and TRBJ1-2, is DSGVTQTPKHLITATGQRVTLRCSPRSGDLSVYWYQQSLDQGLQFLIQYYNGEERAKGNILERFSAQQFPDLHSELNLSSLELGDSALYFCASSEDFPGTTYGYTFGSGTRLTVV.